These 9 T cell receptor beta chains originate from one sample sequenced in a study of blood T cells in healthy people across ages. Then a second PCR, running about 7 to 11 cycles, was carried out with a sample-barcoded 5' primer and a J-beta primer mix. TCRdb re-called the 5' RACE reads through MiXCR, storing one row per CDR3 protein. The sample holds around 1,000,000 distinct CDR3 sequences; roughly 24% are singletons and the top ten take less than 0.75%. This sample was also put to use in a study of T cells of mothers and their children.

The sample was blood. Receptors were obtained from a girl aged 2 to 9 in good health.

The V and J genes are TRBV27 and TRBJ2-7; 8 nucleotides match TRBD1. CDR3 length: 12 residues. V shed 8 bases, J shed 6 bases, and the junction held 6 bases outside the gene matches. CDR1 and CDR2 from the germline V gene are MNHEY and SMNVEV (reference sequence). The CDR3 DNA reads as TGTGCCAGCCGGACAGGGCTCTCCGAGCAGTACTTC. Protein: CASRTGLSEQYF.

The chain recombines TRBV7-6 with TRBJ2-5; D is perhaps TRBD2 (6 bases). This CDR3 region has 16 residues. The germline V gene has CDR1 SGHVS and CDR2 FNYEAQ. Trimming shortened V by 0 bases and J by 7 bases, and 18 bases separated the two germline ends. The CDR3 coding sequence is TGTGCCAGCAGCTTAGCGCTGGGTCCAGGGCGGGGGACCCAGTACTTC. Protein: CASSLALGPGRGTQYF.

The chain combines TRBV4-3 with TRBJ2-5; D is perhaps TRBD1 (5 bases). The CDR3 is 17 residues long. V lost 1 base, J lost 4 bases, and 19 bases lay in between. CDR1 is LGHNA, CDR2 YSLEER, per germline. CDR3 region: CASSQGIQGNVRETQYF. As DNA, the CDR3 is TGCGCCAGCAGCCAAGGGATCCAGGGAAACGTGCGAGAGACCCAGTACTTC.

The chain uses TRBV20-1 and TRBJ2-1; D call uncertain. The J call may be mistaken, given a closer DNA end match to TRBJ2-5. CDR1 and CDR2 (germline): DFQATT, SNEGSKA (reference sequence). CDR3 size: 16 residues. The CDR3 bases are TGCAGTGCTAGCCAAACCGCTCGAGCCTACCAAGAGACCCAGTACTTC. It yields the protein CSASQTARAYQETQYF.

J is TRBJ1-1 and V is TRBV18; unclear D gene. V lost 2 bases and J lost 3, with 16 bases in between. Germline CDR1 is KGHSH and CDR2 is LQKENI. This CDR3 contains 16 residues. Here the CDR3 reads CASSPGSGKWDTEAFF. CDR3 sequence (DNA): TGTGCCAGCTCACCAGGTTCAGGCAAATGGGACACTGAAGCTTTCTTT.

Details on this clonotype: An end of the junction does not agree with germline; a read error may underlie this. CDR3 in amino acids: CASSLSGAWGYEQCF. CDR3 coding DNA: TGTGCCAGCAGCTTATCGGGAGCATGGGGCTACGAGCAGTGCTTC. J is TRBJ2-7 and V is TRBV7-2, with D tentatively TRBD2 (6 bases). Germline V gives CDR1 SGHTA, CDR2 FQGNSA. The CDR3 consists of 15 residues.

This clonotype appeared a few times. The chain is built from TRBV6-6 and TRBJ2-5; D is undetermined. The CDR3 is 15 residues long. Germline values: CDR1 MNHNY, CDR2 SVGAGI (reference sequence). Trimming pared 5 bases from V and 1 base from J, leaving 14 bases between. The chain's CDR3 is CASSPRTATQETQYF. DNA for the CDR3: TGTGCCAGCAGTCCACGGACGGCCACCCAAGAGACCCAGTACTTC.

This chain joins TRBV2 and TRBJ2-2; 8 nucleotides line up with TRBD2. V was clipped by 7 bases and J by 1 base; unmatched bases: 2. In germline, CDR1 is SNHLY, CDR2 FYNNEI. The length of the CDR3 is 14 residues. For the CDR3, the DNA is TGTGCCAGCAAAAGCGGGGGGAACACCGGGGAGCTGTTTTTT. Translation gives CASKSGGNTGELFF.

The chain recombines TRBV29-1 with TRBJ1-2; no definite D call. Germline CDR1 is SQVTM and CDR2 is ANQGSEA. The CDR3 covers 13 residues. Trimming cost V 8 bases and J 8 bases, with 21 bases left between them. The CDR3 nucleotides read TGCAGCTTCAGAGACGAGAAGGAGGAAGGCTACACCTTC. Protein sequence: CSFRDEKEEGYTF. Combining the CDR3 with reference TRBV29-1 and TRBJ1-2 gives the whole variable domain SAVISQKPSRDICQRGTSLTIQCQVDSQVTMMFWYRQQPGQSLTLIATANQGSEATYESGFVIDKFPISRPNLTFSTLTVSNMSPEDSSIYLCSFRDEKEEGYTFGSGTRLTVV.